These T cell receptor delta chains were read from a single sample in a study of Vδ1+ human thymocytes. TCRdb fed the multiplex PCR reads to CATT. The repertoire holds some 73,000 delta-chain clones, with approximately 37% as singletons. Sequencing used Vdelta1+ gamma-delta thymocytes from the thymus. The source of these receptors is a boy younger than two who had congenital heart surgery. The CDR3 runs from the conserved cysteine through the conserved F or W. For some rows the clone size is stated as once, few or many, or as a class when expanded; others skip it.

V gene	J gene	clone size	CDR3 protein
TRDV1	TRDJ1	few	CALGELPAGGSPYTDKLIF
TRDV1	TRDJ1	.	CALGELFPSLNKLIF
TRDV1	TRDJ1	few	CALGARAFTDKLIF
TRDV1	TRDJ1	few	CALGEHHLPTILGGHADKLIF
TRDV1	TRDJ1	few	CALGESTTSRRTGGSPDTDKLIF
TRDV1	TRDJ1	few	CALGDFGPTLLGDTRGPTKLIF
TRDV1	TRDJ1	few	CALGEPDLKFCPVLGNDKLIF
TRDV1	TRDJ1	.	CALGAIISYEEGYGGYTDKLIF
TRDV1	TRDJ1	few	CALGEGDSIKPNKLIF
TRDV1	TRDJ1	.	CALGELGLPPYTDKLIF
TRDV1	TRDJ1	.	CALGAAPSAHTGGYAADKLIF
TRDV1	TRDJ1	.	CALGDWVRYPTYTDKLIF
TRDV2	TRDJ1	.	CACDALPLLGDRKGTDKLIF
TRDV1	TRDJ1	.	CALGEGRYWGIRSDTDKLIF
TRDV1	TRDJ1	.	CALGELASLVLGDTDKLIF
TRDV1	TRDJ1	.	CALGELLGRNWGTHTDKLIF
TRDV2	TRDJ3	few	CACDTRSYWGIRSDSWDTRQMFF
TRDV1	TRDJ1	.	CALVDVWAAHTDKLIF